The subject of this entry is one T cell receptor (beta chain). CDR3 length equals 15 residues. Germline CDR1 and CDR2: MDHEN and SYDVKM. The V gene lost 5 bases and the J gene lost 7 bases, with 20 bases spanning the gap. This sample was included in a study of blood T cell repertoires in COVID-19. As processed by the authors: How many nucleated cells were present was estimated from reference gene primer amplification. The assay was immunoSEQ multiplex PCR, and TCRdb's table has in-frame clones only and misses some. That table supplies the V and J calls and clone size; D and trimming were determined from the DNA. The top ten hold roughly 8% of the sample, which has 110,000 or so clones, 85% to 90% seen once.

The receptor was derived from a man between 65 and 85 years old who had recovered from COVID-19. The V gene is TRBV28, the J gene TRBJ1-2; D might be TRBD1 (6 bases). The sample consisted of peripheral blood. The CDR3 DNA is TGTGCCAGCAGTCCCTCCAGACAGGTAAGGGGTGGCTACACCTTC. The encoded protein is CASSPSRQVRGGYTF.